Following are 14 T cell receptor beta chains from one sample sequenced in a study of shared clonotypes between healthy human individuals. Sequencing used immunoSEQ multiplex PCR; TCRdb keeps in-frame clones, though not all of them. The sample includes about 230,000 clones, 65% to 70% of them seen just once. Sequenced sample: memory CD4+ T cells sorted from blood. The subset: CD45RA-negative fraction. The receptors were gathered from a young man in good health.

The rearrangement uses TRBV28 and TRBJ2-3; possible D gene TRBD1, 6 bases. V lost 6 bases, J lost 2 bases, and 12 bases lay in between. Germline V CDR1 and CDR2: MDHEN, SYDVKM. The CDR3 runs to 14 residues. CDR3 in amino acids: CASSLLGATDTQYF. CDR3 nucleotide sequence: TGTGCCAGCAGCCTCTTGGGGGCCACAGATACGCAGTATTTT.

This rearrangement joins TRBV19 to TRBJ1-5; D is unclear. The CDR3 totals 15 residues. Germline CDR1 LNHDA, CDR2 SQIVND (reference sequence). Trimming removed 3 bases at V and 2 bases at J, with 11 bases between. CDR3 protein: CASSMGTIGNQPQHF. In DNA, the CDR3 is TGTGCCAGTAGTATGGGCACGATTGGCAATCAGCCCCAGCATTTT.

The V gene is TRBV14, the J gene TRBJ1-1, with unresolved D. V was shortened by 6 bases and J by 4 bases, with 12 bases between the two germline ends. The CDR3 covers 13 residues. CDR1 is SGHDN, CDR2 FVKESK, per germline. In DNA form, the CDR3 reads TGTGCCAGCAGGGGCAGAGGGAGCACTGAAGCTTTCTTT. It is translated as CASRGRGSTEAFF.

This chain joins TRBV29-1 and TRBJ2-5; D is perhaps TRBD1 (6 bases). Germline V CDR1 and CDR2: SQVTM, ANQGSEA. This CDR3 spans 13 amino acids. The V and J ends lost 3 bases and 4 bases respectively, with 12 bases between them. Here the CDR3 reads CSVDPRRGETQYF. The CDR3 nucleotides read TGCAGCGTTGATCCCCGCAGGGGAGAGACCCAGTACTTC.

This clone was recorded once. The V and J genes are TRBV10-3 and TRBJ2-7, with TRBD1 as a possible D gene (5 bases). Germline values: CDR1 ENHRY, CDR2 SYGVKD. This CDR3 is built from 13 residues. V lost 2 bases and J lost 3, with 8 bases in between. The CDR3 DNA is TGTGCCATCAGTGAGGAACAGGTCTACGAGCAGTACTTC. Translated: CAISEEQVYEQYF.

The chain has TRBV13 and TRBJ2-1; D remains ambiguous. This CDR3 has 12 amino acids. V was clipped by 4 bases and J by 10 bases, with 11 bases between them. Germline CDR1 is PRHDT and CDR2 is FYEKMQ (reference sequence). CDR3 nucleotides: TGTGCCAGCAGCTCGAATACAAAAGAGCAGTTCTTC. This codes for CASSSNTKEQFF.

This rearrangement joins TRBV10-3 to TRBJ1-5; D gene ambiguous. This CDR3 is 15 amino acids long. Trimming pared 10 bases from V and 0 bases from J, leaving 16 bases between. CDR1 and CDR2 (germline): ENHRY, SYGVKD. The CDR3 protein is CATSQLGNSNQPQHF. As DNA, the CDR3 is TGTGCCACCTCGCAGCTTGGAAATAGCAATCAGCCCCAGCATTTT.

The CDR3 reads CASSLAGTSGSWNEQFF. In DNA, the CDR3 is TGCGCCAGCAGCTTGGCGGGGACTAGCGGGAGTTGGAATGAGCAGTTCTTC. The V gene is TRBV5-1, the J gene TRBJ2-1; 14 bases match TRBD2. Trimming removed 0 bases from V and 7 bases from J; junction bases left unmatched: 6. Germline CDR1 reads SGHRS; CDR2 reads YFSETQ. This CDR3 contains 17 residues.

A single count supports this clone. The rearrangement uses TRBV19 and TRBJ2-4; 8 bases agree with TRBD1. From germline, CDR1 is LNHDA and CDR2 SQIVND (reference sequence). Losses at the gene ends were 7 bases for V and 5 bases for J; bases not matched to a gene: 13. The CDR3 is 16 amino acids. The CDR3 spells CASTRRQGRLENIQYF. The CDR3 DNA reads as TGTGCCAGTACCAGACGACAGGGGAGACTCGAAAACATTCAGTACTTC.

The rearrangement links TRBV5-1 to TRBJ2-1; possibly TRBD1 for D (5 bases). From germline, CDR1 is SGHRS and CDR2 YFSETQ. The CDR3 runs 16 residues. The germline V and J ends were trimmed by 0 bases and 7 bases, with 17 bases remaining between them. The CDR3 DNA sequence: TGCGCCAGCAGCTTGGCCGAATCGACAGACCTTAATGAGCAGTTCTTC. It yields the protein CASSLAESTDLNEQFF.

There are many counts of this clone. The chain uses TRBV2 and TRBJ1-1, with a tentative D call TRBD1 (5 bases). The length of the CDR3 is 18 residues. Deletions cut 1 base from V and 6 bases from J, with 24 bases between. Looked up from germline, CDR1 is SNHLY and CDR2 is FYNNEI. The CDR3 is CASSEDMGRVLLVAEAFF. The DNA for the CDR3 is TGTGCCAGCAGTGAAGATATGGGGCGAGTTCTATTGGTGGCTGAAGCTTTCTTT.

The V call is TRBV2, the J call TRBJ2-7; the D call may be TRBD1 or TRBD2 (5 bases each). Looked up from germline, CDR1 is SNHLY and CDR2 is FYNNEI. The CDR3 totals 18 residues. Trimming shortened V by 5 bases and J by 3 bases, and 26 bases separated the two germline ends. Here the CDR3 reads CASSTSSGWTQTNYEQYF. For the CDR3, the DNA is TGTGCCAGCAGTACGTCCTCGGGATGGACACAAACTAACTACGAGCAGTACTTC.

The rearrangement joins TRBV7-2 to TRBJ2-3, with TRBD2 matching over 12 bases. V was pared by 2 bases and J by 0 bases, with 0 bases of the junction left unmatched. CDR3 length: 16 residues. Germline V gene data show CDR1 as SGHTA and CDR2 as FQGNSA. The CDR3 bases are TGTGCCAGCAGCTTACTAGCGGGGGGGAGCACAGATACGCAGTATTTT. Translated, it gives CASSLLAGGSTDTQYF.

The rearrangement joins TRBV5-6 to TRBJ1-1; D is possibly TRBD1 (5 bases). Germline CDR1 and CDR2: SGHDT and YYEEEE. Trimming shortened V by 0 bases and J by 6 bases, and 15 bases separated the two germline ends. The CDR3 totals 15 residues. CDR3 sequence: CASSLDGGSRAEAFF. In DNA, the CDR3 is TGTGCCAGCAGCTTGGACGGGGGGAGTCGGGCTGAAGCTTTCTTT.